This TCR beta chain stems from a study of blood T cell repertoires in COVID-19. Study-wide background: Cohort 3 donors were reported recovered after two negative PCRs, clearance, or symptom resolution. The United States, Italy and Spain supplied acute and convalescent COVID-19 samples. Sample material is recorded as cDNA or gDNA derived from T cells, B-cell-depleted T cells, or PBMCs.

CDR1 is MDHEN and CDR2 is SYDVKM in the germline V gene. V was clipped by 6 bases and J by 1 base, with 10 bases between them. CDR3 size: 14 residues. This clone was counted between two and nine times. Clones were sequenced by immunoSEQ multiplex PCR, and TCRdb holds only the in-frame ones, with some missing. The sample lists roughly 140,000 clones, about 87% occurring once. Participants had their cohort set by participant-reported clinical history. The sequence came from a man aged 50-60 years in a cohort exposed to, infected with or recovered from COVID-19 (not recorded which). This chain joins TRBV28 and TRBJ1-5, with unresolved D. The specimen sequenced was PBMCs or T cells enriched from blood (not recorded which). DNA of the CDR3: TGTGCCAGCAGCTTTACAGAGAGCAATCAGCCCCAGCATTTT. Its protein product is CASSFTESNQPQHF.